The next 25 T cell receptor beta chains were all read from a single sample in a study of CD8+ T cells in alopecia areata. The treatment was: oral pan-JAK inhibitor, 5-10 mg twice daily. cDNA reverse transcribed from extracted RNA served as the sequencing template. Sequenced by immunoSEQ multiplex PCR; TCRdb stores in-frame clones only, minus some. The sample includes roughly 73,000 clones, over 25% of them seen just once. Here the sequenced sample was CD8+ T cells sorted from blood, taken at week 4, from a patient treated with tofacitinib. These receptors came from a human donor with alopecia areata.

This clone has more than one count but fewer than ten. The V and J genes are TRBV4-1 and TRBJ1-1; D is unresolved. Germline V CDR1 and CDR2: MGHRA, YSYEKL. The CDR3 sequence is 16 residues long. V was pared by 1 base and J by 3 bases, with 15 bases between. In DNA form, the CDR3 reads TGCGCCAGCAGCCAAGTAGGAAGGACCGGGGACACTGAAGCTTTCTTT. Its protein is CASSQVGRTGDTEAFF.

The rearrangement uses TRBV7-9 and TRBJ1-4; D unresolved. Germline assignment: CDR1 SEHNR and CDR2 FQNEAQ (reference sequence). This CDR3 region has 11 residues. Trimming took 1 base from V and 16 from J, leaving 10 bases between them. CDR3 coding DNA: TGTGCCAGCAGCTTAGGCGGTCCCGCGTTTTTT. This encodes CASSLGGPAFF.

This clone occurred a few times. CDR3 in DNA: TGTGCCGGCGGGACAGTCGGCACCGGGGAGCTGTTTTTT. It codes for CAGGTVGTGELFF. The gene calls are TRBV30 and TRBJ2-2, with D perhaps matching TRBD1 (7 bases). V shed 8 bases and J shed 4 bases, with 14 bases lying between them. Germline-derived CDR1 and CDR2 are GTSNPN and SVGIG (reference sequence). The CDR3 sequence is 13 residues long.

The chain uses TRBV7-2 and TRBJ1-1; 7 bases line up with TRBD1. This CDR3 has 14 residues. After removal of 7 bases from V and 1 base from J, the junction contained 6 bases not matched to a gene. Per the germline V gene, CDR1 is SGHTA and CDR2 is FQGNSA. The DNA of the CDR3 is TGTGCCAGCACCAAGGGGGCTACGAACACTGAAGCTTTCTTT. It yields the protein CASTKGATNTEAFF.

The genes are TRBV7-3 and TRBJ2-2; D not certain. This CDR3 contains 13 residues. The germline V gene has CDR1 SGHTA and CDR2 FQGTGA. Trimming stripped 3 bases from V and 3 bases from J, with 5 bases between. DNA for the CDR3: TGTGCCAGCAGCTTTTTGTACACCGGGGAGCTGTTTTTT. It translates to CASSFLYTGELFF.

This chain connects TRBV30 to TRBJ2-7; TRBD1 matches at 7 bases. This CDR3 has 13 residues. Germline lookup yields CDR1 GTSNPN and CDR2 SVGIG (reference sequence). The V gene end was trimmed by 5 bases and the J gene end by 1 base; junction bases not matched to a gene: 5. CDR3 amino acids: CAWDPGGSYEQYF. The CDR3 DNA reads TGTGCCTGGGACCCAGGGGGATCCTACGAGCAGTACTTC.

The chain combines TRBV29-1 with TRBJ2-7; D gene unclear. Germline CDR1 reads SQVTM; CDR2 reads ANQGSEA. The ends were cut back, 4 bases at V and 3 bases at J, with 10 bases in the middle. The CDR3 has 12 residues. In nucleotides, the CDR3 is TGCAGCGTTGTGCAGGAAAACTACGAGCAGTACTTC. Translated, it gives CSVVQENYEQYF.

The chain is built from TRBV29-1 and TRBJ2-7; 10 bases line up with TRBD1. The CDR3 extends over 15 amino acids. V lost 4 bases and J lost 1; bases outside the gene matches: 7. CDR1 is SQVTM and CDR2 is ANQGSEA in the germline V gene. CDR3 sequence (DNA): TGCAGCGTTGTTCCCGGACAGGGGGGTTCCTACGAGCAGTACTTC. This codes for CSVVPGQGGSYEQYF.

This clone turned up a few times. This chain joins TRBV5-1 and TRBJ2-3; 8 bases line up with TRBD2. Germline V gene sequence: CDR1 SGHRS, CDR2 YFSETQ. CDR3 size: 15 residues. V gave up 2 bases and J gave up 2 bases; unmatched junction bases: 4. CDR3: CASSLLAEITDTQYF. The CDR3 DNA reads as TGCGCCAGCAGCTTACTAGCGGAGATCACAGATACGCAGTATTTT.

This clone was observed a few times. This sequence joins TRBV29-1 and TRBJ2-7; D may match TRBD1 or TRBD2 (5 bases each). CDR1 is SQVTM, CDR2 ANQGSEA, per germline. This CDR3 is 12 amino acids long. V lost 6 bases, J lost 3 bases, and 12 bases lay in between. CDR3 protein: CSVSGPDYEQYF. CDR3 nucleotides: TGCAGCGTCTCGGGACCGGACTACGAGCAGTACTTC.

Comment on this clone: One end of the junction is discordant with germline, which a read error may explain. J is TRBJ1-2 and V is TRBV29-1; no firm D call. The CDR3 runs to 13 residues. CDR1 and CDR2 (germline): SQVTM, ANQGSEA. The DNA of the CDR3 is TGCAGCGTTGTACCAAGCGGCAGCTATGACTACACCTTC. Encoded protein: CSVVPSGSYDYTF.

Only a few counts were recorded for this clone. The CDR3: CASSSAAGHTEAFF. In DNA form, the CDR3 reads TGTGCCAGCAGCTCCGCGGCCGGGCACACTGAAGCTTTCTTT. The chain is built from TRBV7-8 and TRBJ1-1, with D uncertain. Trimming took off 4 bases at V and 3 bases at J, with 12 bases between the two ends. Germline loops: CDR1 SGHVS, CDR2 FQNEAQ. The CDR3 is 14 amino acids.

The rearrangement links TRBV29-1 to TRBJ2-5; unclear D gene. The CDR3 is 10 amino acids. V shed 4 bases and J shed 5 bases, with 5 bases lying between them. Germline V CDR1 and CDR2: SQVTM, ANQGSEA. CDR3 protein: CSVAIETQYF. The CDR3 nucleotides are TGCAGCGTTGCCATTGAGACCCAGTACTTC.

This clone has a count of ten or more. The chain carries TRBV5-1 and TRBJ2-5, with 8 bases that match TRBD2. Germline V gene data show CDR1 as SGHRS and CDR2 as YFSETQ. The CDR3 is made up of 13 amino acids. The trim removed 1 base at V and 4 bases at J, leaving 0 bases unmatched. The CDR3 sequence is CASSLSGRETQYF. The CDR3 bases are TGCGCCAGCAGCTTGAGCGGGAGAGAGACCCAGTACTTC.

This clone was picked up a small number of times. The CDR3 coding sequence is TGCGCCAGCAGCGGAACAGGACTTGAAAACATTCAGTACTTC. This sequence encodes CASSGTGLENIQYF. The chain carries TRBV5-1 and TRBJ2-4; tentatively, D is TRBD1 or TRBD2 (5 bases each). There are 14 residues in the CDR3. Trimming stripped 4 bases from V and 5 bases from J, with 13 bases between. Germline V CDR1 and CDR2: SGHRS, YFSETQ.

The chain recombines TRBV11-2 with TRBJ2-1; D may be TRBD2 (5 bases). V shed 4 bases and J shed 9 bases, with 7 bases lying between them. The V gene's germline CDR1 is SGHAT and CDR2 FQNNGV. The CDR3 has 11 amino acids. CDR3 loop: CASSSTSEQFF. The CDR3 bases are TGTGCCAGCAGCTCTACTAGTGAGCAGTTCTTC. Based on the CDR3 plus reference TRBV11-2 and TRBJ2-1, the full variable domain is EAGVAQSPRYKIIEKRQSVAFWCNPISGHATLYWYQQILGQGPKLLIQFQNNGVVDDSQLPKDRFSAERLKGVDSTLKIQPAKLEDSAVYLCASSSTSEQFFGPGTRLTVL.

The chain uses TRBV18 and TRBJ2-7; D is undetermined. Germline V gene lookup returns CDR1 KGHSH and CDR2 LQKENI. The CDR3 spans 13 residues. V was shortened by 2 bases and J by 3 bases, with 8 bases between the two germline ends. The CDR3 nucleotides read TGTGCCAGCTCACCAAGCTCAGGCTACGAGCAGTACTTC. Translating gives CASSPSSGYEQYF.

A few counts support this clone. V usage is TRBV29-1 and J usage is TRBJ2-3, with a tentative D call TRBD1 (5 bases). Trimming left V 4 bases short and J 0 bases short, with 8 bases between. Germline V lookup: CDR1 SQVTM, CDR2 ANQGSEA. CDR3 length: 13 amino acids. CDR3 loop: CSVVTASTDTQYF. In DNA, the CDR3 is TGCAGCGTTGTGACAGCTAGCACAGATACGCAGTATTTT.

The chain uses TRBV9 and TRBJ2-5, with 7 nucleotides matching TRBD2. V lost 6 bases and J lost 3; bases outside the gene matches: 11. The CDR3 is made up of 15 amino acids. Looked up from germline, CDR1 is SGDLS and CDR2 is YYNGEE. The CDR3 nucleotides are TGTGCCAGCACCTCCCGCGGGAGCGCCAAAGAGACCCAGTACTTC. It translates to CASTSRGSAKETQYF.

The chain uses TRBV5-1 and TRBJ1-2; TRBD1 matches at 9 bases. J was trimmed by 4 bases and V by 1 base; bases with no gene match: 5. This CDR3 is 15 amino acids long. The germline V gene encodes CDR1 SGHRS and CDR2 YFSETQ. CDR3 loop: CASSLTGTGSYGYTF. Here the CDR3 DNA reads TGCGCCAGCAGCTTGACCGGGACAGGGAGCTATGGCTACACCTTC.

This clone occurred a few times. The gene calls are TRBV5-4 and TRBJ2-3; D is undetermined. The germline CDR1 and CDR2 sequences are SGHNT and YYREEE (reference sequence). The CDR3 is 11 amino acids. Deletions cut 8 bases from V and 1 base from J, with 5 bases between. CDR3 in amino acids: CASEGTDTQYF. The CDR3 DNA is TGTGCCAGTGAAGGCACAGATACGCAGTATTTT.

The genes are TRBV9 and TRBJ2-4; TRBD1 agrees at 8 bases. This CDR3 has 14 residues. With 0 bases clipped from V and 9 bases from J, the junction kept 5 bases outside the gene matches. Germline CDR1 SGDLS, CDR2 YYNGEE. CDR3 DNA sequence: TGTGCCAGCAGCGTAGCTACAGGGGGAGCCATTCAGTACTTC. Translating it yields CASSVATGGAIQYF.

A few counts support this clone. The chain couples TRBV6-6 to TRBJ2-7, with TRBD2 identical over 14 bases. This CDR3 contains 15 residues. The V gene end was trimmed by 6 bases and the J gene end by 2 bases; junction bases not matched to a gene: 3. CDR1 and CDR2 from the germline V gene are MNHNY and SVGAGI (reference sequence). CDR3 bases: TGTGCCAGCAGCCCGGGACTAGCGGGGGCCTACGAGCAGTACTTC. Encoded protein: CASSPGLAGAYEQYF.

This clone showed up just a few times. The chain uses TRBV30 and TRBJ2-3; no definite D call. Germline assignment: CDR1 GTSNPN and CDR2 SVGIG (reference sequence). This CDR3 is 14 amino acids long. Trimming stripped 1 base from V and 1 base from J, with 9 bases between. The CDR3 DNA reads TGTGCCTGGAGTGCTGGCGTCGGCACAGATACGCAGTATTTT. Its protein product is CAWSAGVGTDTQYF.

The CDR3 region is CASSLDGAQSNYGYTF. Here the CDR3 DNA reads TGTGCCAGCAGCTTAGATGGAGCACAATCCAACTATGGCTACACCTTC. V gene TRBV11-1 combines with J gene TRBJ1-2, with D uncertain. Trimming removed 1 base from V and 2 bases from J, with 14 bases in between. Germline V CDR1 and CDR2: SGHAT, FQDESV (reference sequence). CDR3 length: 16 amino acids.